The 13 T cell receptor beta chains reported below all come from one sample, sequenced in a study of cytomegalovirus exposure and HLA in healthy donors. PCR used 60 Vbeta primers and 13 Jbeta primers. Generated by immunoSEQ multiplex PCR, the TCRdb table keeps only in-frame clones and is missing some. The sample yields about 120,000 clones, more than 75% seen once. The material sequenced was PBMCs. The source of these receptors is a man aged 18-30 years in good health and CMV-seronegative.

The chain joins TRBV11-2 to TRBJ2-2; the D gene is possibly TRBD2 (6 bases). Germline CDR1 is SGHAT and CDR2 is FQNNGV. V lost 1 base to trimming and J lost 1 base, with 16 bases between them. This CDR3 is 18 amino acids long. CDR3 loop: CASSLGPRLRGNTGELFF. Here the CDR3 DNA reads TGTGCCAGCAGCTTAGGTCCAAGGTTGCGGGGGAACACCGGGGAGCTGTTTTTT.

The chain couples TRBV13 to TRBJ2-2; 13 bases fit TRBD2. Germline V gene sequence: CDR1 PRHDT, CDR2 FYEKMQ (reference sequence). With 7 bases clipped from V and 6 bases from J, the junction kept 5 bases outside the gene matches. The CDR3 is 15 residues long. CDR3 region: CASITTSGGSGELFF. DNA for the CDR3: TGTGCCAGCATCACGACTAGCGGGGGGTCCGGGGAGCTGTTTTTT.

This rearrangement joins TRBV7-3 to TRBJ2-2, with TRBD1 as a possible D gene (5 bases). The CDR3 extends over 14 amino acids. Germline lookup yields CDR1 SGHTA and CDR2 FQGTGA. The V end lost 5 bases, the J end lost 2 bases, and 9 bases lay between the germline ends. This chain's CDR3 is CASSQGVNTGELFF. The CDR3 bases are TGTGCCAGCAGCCAAGGGGTTAACACCGGGGAGCTGTTTTTT.

V is TRBV6-6 and J is TRBJ1-5, with 7 bases identical to TRBD1. Germline CDR1 is MNHNY and CDR2 is SVGAGI (reference sequence). The J segment lost 8 bases and the V segment lost 6 bases, leaving 7 bases of the junction unmatched. The CDR3 spans 13 residues. CDR3 loop: CASRLGGAEPQHF. CDR3 DNA: TGTGCCAGCAGATTAGGGGGCGCTGAGCCCCAGCATTTT.

This clone was detected a few times. The V call is TRBV6-1, the J call TRBJ1-2; 9 nucleotides match TRBD1. From germline, CDR1 is MNHNS and CDR2 SASEGT. V lost 5 bases to trimming and J lost 4 bases; unmatched junction nucleotides: 5. This CDR3 comprises 14 residues. This CDR3 is CASSSDRGSYGYTF. For the CDR3, the DNA is TGTGCCAGCAGTTCGGACAGGGGAAGCTATGGCTACACCTTC.

The chain joins TRBV7-2 to TRBJ2-7, with TRBD1 matching over 9 bases. The V segment lost 5 bases and the J segment 3 bases; nucleotides outside the gene matches: 5. Looked up from germline, CDR1 is SGHTA and CDR2 is FQGNSA. The CDR3 covers 14 residues. CDR3 sequence (DNA): TGTGCCAGCAGCCCCCCGGGACAGGGCTACGAGCAGTACTTC. Translated, it gives CASSPPGQGYEQYF.

The chain couples TRBV5-8 to TRBJ2-2, with D possibly matching TRBD1 (6 bases). CDR1 SGHTS and CDR2 YDEGEE come from the germline V gene. V was clipped by 9 bases and J by 4 bases, with 19 bases between them. The CDR3 sequence is 15 residues long. DNA for the CDR3: TGTGCCACCTTCCGACAGGACCTAAGCACCGGGGAGCTGTTTTTT. This codes for CATFRQDLSTGELFF.

CDR3: CASSAGATNEKLFF. The CDR3 DNA reads as TGTGCCAGCAGCGCGGGGGCAACTAATGAAAAACTGTTTTTT. This chain links TRBV9 with TRBJ1-4, with a weak D call TRBD1 (5 bases). The CDR3 covers 14 residues. V was clipped by 3 bases and J by 0 bases, with 6 bases between them. Germline values: CDR1 SGDLS, CDR2 YYNGEE.

This sequence joins TRBV29-1 and TRBJ1-6; 9 positions agree with TRBD1. With V trimmed by 6 bases and J by 6 bases, 3 bases remained unmatched. The CDR3 is made up of 13 amino acids. Germline-derived CDR1 and CDR2 are SQVTM and ANQGSEA. CDR3 amino acids: CSVGTGINSPLHF. CDR3 bases: TGCAGCGTCGGGACAGGGATTAATTCACCCCTCCACTTT.

This clone turned up a few times. The chain employs TRBV10-3 and TRBJ2-5; 7 bases align to TRBD1. In germline, CDR1 is ENHRY, CDR2 SYGVKD. Trimming at V came to 10 bases and at J to 5 bases, leaving 4 bases not matched to a gene. There are 11 residues in the CDR3. DNA for the CDR3: TGTGCCACCAGGGACAGTGAGACCCAGTACTTC. This translates into CATRDSETQYF.

The V call is TRBV5-1, the J call TRBJ2-5; TRBD2 matches 7 bases. This CDR3 contains 15 residues. Unmatched junction bases numbered 6, after V lost 0 bases and J lost 4 bases. Per germline, CDR1 SGHRS and CDR2 YFSETQ. The CDR3 DNA is TGCGCCAGCAGCTTGGTTCGGGCGGGGGTAGAGACCCAGTACTTC. Its translation is CASSLVRAGVETQYF.

The V call is TRBV7-9, the J call TRBJ2-1; D might be TRBD2 (6 bases). This CDR3 contains 18 residues. CDR1 and CDR2 (germline): SEHNR, FQNEAQ (reference sequence). The V end was cut by 1 base, the J end by 0 bases, with 16 bases between. The CDR3 nucleotides are TGTGCCAGCAGCTTAGGACCACTAGCTATTAACTCCTACAATGAGCAGTTCTTC. Residues: CASSLGPLAINSYNEQFF.

The genes are TRBV6-5 and TRBJ1-2; 9 nucleotides agree with TRBD1. Losses at the gene ends were 7 bases for V and 2 bases for J; bases not matched to a gene: 8. The CDR3 runs to 15 residues. Germline-derived CDR1 and CDR2 are MNHEY and SVGAGI. This CDR3 is CASTNRDRENYGYTF. CDR3 nucleotide sequence: TGTGCCAGCACCAACCGGGACAGGGAGAACTATGGCTACACCTTC.